The source of this T cell receptor beta chain is a study of read filtering for tumor transcriptome and immune sequencing. Turning to the study itself: RNA-seq yielded only about 75 to 1,400 TCR reads, IR-seq about 4.05 to 11 million.

Germline V gene sequence: CDR1 WNHNN, CDR2 SYGVQD (reference sequence). This CDR3 has 13 residues. Whole-study results and caveats: Compared with RNA-seq, IR-seq gave much higher clonotype depth and reliability.

Notes on this clonotype: Its matching antigen is unknown. This may be a read error, as it is one base from a much larger clone.

Bone marrow was sampled from every patient at the time of active disease. This library used around 400 ng RNA and molecular barcoded adaptors spanning alpha/delta and beta/gamma chains. In TCRdb, the reads were re-called with MiXCR into one record per CDR3 protein. The data show 100,000 to 150,000 distinct CDR3 sequences, with around 13% seen just once and roughly 7.6% held by the top ten. The sequenced sample was a population of CD138-negative cells sorted from bone marrow. This receptor was obtained from a donor at least 40 years old with multiple myeloma. The chain joins TRBV10-1 to TRBJ2-7, with D possibly being TRBD1 (6 bases). CDR3 coding DNA: TGCGGCAGCAGTGAGCAGGGGCGCAGCGAGCAGTACTTC. Translated, it gives CGSSEQGRSEQYF.